The sequence of this T cell receptor (beta chain) was determined in a study of human T cells and chemical hapten exposure. This clonotype has just a few counts. The antigen is not known. The CDR3 runs to 19 residues. The V end was cut by 5 bases, the J end by 7 bases, with 29 bases between. The V gene's germline CDR1 is MDHEN and CDR2 SYDVKM. The time point: pre-sensitization, week 0. The treatment: therapeutic diphenylcyclopropenone sensitization with weekly scalp DPC. The study enrolled 18 to 70-year-old alopecia patients suitable for DPC. The library tagged individual cDNA molecules with unique molecular identifiers. In the original workflow: Per-sample TCR counts ranged from about 20,000 to 750,000, median roughly 96,000. TCRdb used MiXCR to reprocess the RACE reads, holding one entry per CDR3 protein. These V and J calls rely on TCRdb rather than the paper's analysis. This sample has more than 250,000 distinct CDR3 sequences, with 7% to 10% found just once.

Findings and limits, study-wide: Controls had significantly fewer large CDR3 similarity clusters than were formed by expanded TCRs.

The receptor comes from a woman between 40 and 50 years old with alopecia areata. Some clones in this sample may be carry-over from other donors' samples. The chain is built from TRBV28 and TRBJ2-2; D is possibly TRBD1 or TRBD2 (5 bases each). The sample consisted of whole blood, taken in connection with sensitization to the hapten diphenylcyclopropenone (DPC). The CDR3 protein is CASSPQDGRDPARGGELFF. The CDR3 DNA reads as TGTGCCAGCAGTCCCCAAGATGGACGGGACCCTGCGAGAGGCGGGGAGCTGTTTTTT.